The clone carrying this TCR beta chain came up a few times. These data belong to a study of CD8 T cells in ankylosing spondylitis. TCRdb recomputed calls from the 5' RACE reads with MiXCR, one row per CDR3 protein. Among around 25,000 distinct CDR3 sequences listed, 10% to 15% were seen once. The junction had 4 bases not matched to a gene; V was cut back by 7 bases and J by 8 bases. The germline V gene has CDR1 SQVTM and CDR2 ANQGSEA. CDR3 length equals 13 residues. The J gene is TRBJ2-1, the V gene TRBV29-1, with 14 bases that match TRBD2. The receptor was isolated from a male donor with ankylosing spondylitis or in good health (not recorded which). Source material: blood. The CDR3 DNA reads as TGCAGCGCTGGACTAGCGGGAGGTCATGAGCAGTTCTTC. Its protein product is CSAGLAGGHEQFF.